The 2 T cell receptor beta chains listed next were all sequenced from one sample in a study of T cells in women clearing cervical HPV infection. Using immunoSEQ multiplex PCR, the repertoire was profiled, and TCRdb retains in-frame clones only, with some absent. In all, the sample yields 10,000 to 15,000 clones. Sequenced: blood buffy coat. Source of these receptors: a woman between 18 and 70 years old with a cervical HPV16 infection that either progressed to CIN3+ or cleared (not recorded which).

This clone is identified as medium-sized from frequency. The sequence runs out 3 residues before the end of the CDR3; the remainder is reconstructed from the germline J gene. This sequence joins TRBV14 and TRBJ2-2; maybe TRBD1 (5 bases). CDR1 and CDR2 (germline): SGHDN, FVKESK. Trimming pared 5 bases from V and 6 bases from J, leaving 10 bases between. The CDR3 totals 13 residues. CDR3 bases read: TGTGCCAGCAGCAAGTTGGGGCCCGGGGAG. Protein sequence: CASSKLGPGE. The CDR3, in full, reads CASSKLGPGELFF.

A note on this clone: The read comes to an end 3 residues before the CDR3 does, leaving the germline J gene to fill in the end. The chain carries TRBV4-1 and TRBJ2-5; 9 nucleotides match TRBD2. The junction had 8 bases not matched to a gene; V was cut back by 2 bases and J by 4 bases. Germline values: CDR1 MGHRA, CDR2 YSYEKL. The CDR3 is made up of 16 amino acids. CDR3 residues: CASSQSLAGTSETQYF. The part of the CDR3 DNA that was read is TGCGCCAGCAGCCAATCGCTAGCGGGGACCTCAGAGACC.